The clone carrying this TCR beta chain came up a few times. Its cognate antigen is unknown. The PCR contained 60 Vbeta and 13 Jbeta primers. TCRdb's table, derived via immunoSEQ multiplex PCR, lists solely in-frame clones and lacks some. Among fewer than 150,000 clones listed, about 80% were seen once. This specimen comes from a study of cytomegalovirus exposure and HLA in healthy donors. Findings and limits, study-wide: In vitro assays verified that a few CMV-associated chains recognized CMV antigens specifically. Earlier results showed most TCR beta V segments being productive about 87% or about 30% of the time.

This clonotype was sampled from a man in his forties or fifties in good health and CMV-seropositive. The material sequenced was PBMCs.

CDR3 bases: TGTGCCAGCAGCCAAGACGGGGAGCCCCTGAAAGTGCAGTTCTTC. It specifies CASSQDGEPLKVQFF. The rearrangement links TRBV4-2 to TRBJ2-1, with D tentatively TRBD2 (5 bases). V shed 0 bases and J shed 12 bases, with 18 bases lying between them. CDR3 length: 15 amino acids. CDR1 is LGHNA, CDR2 YNFKEQ, per germline.